Presented here are 10 T cell receptor beta chains from one specimen sequenced in a study of memory CD4+ T cells and cytomegalovirus serostatus. The data were produced by immunoSEQ multiplex PCR, yet TCRdb's version contains in-frame clones alone and is incomplete. The table has 70,000 to 90,000 clones, about 73% seen once. Single viable CD3+CD4+CD8-CD45RO+ cells were sorted as the memory CD4+ T cells. What was sequenced was memory CD4+ T cells from blood. Receptors originate from an adult in good health and CMV-seropositive.

In this sample, this clone turned up once. The chain uses TRBV27 and TRBJ1-6; D gene unclear. Germline V gene sequence: CDR1 MNHEY, CDR2 SMNVEV (reference sequence). Trimming took 3 bases from V and 7 from J, leaving 16 bases between them. The CDR3 spans 16 residues. CDR3 residues: CASSFGRGWANSPLHF. The CDR3 bases are TGTGCCAGCAGTTTCGGCCGGGGTTGGGCGAATTCACCCCTCCACTTT.

The CDR3 region is CASRSTRDTQYF. The CDR3 nucleotides read TGTGCCAGCAGATCTACGCGGGATACGCAGTATTTT. The chain employs TRBV6-5 and TRBJ2-3; D call uncertain. Germline lookup yields CDR1 MNHEY and CDR2 SVGAGI. The CDR3 is 12 amino acids. Trimming stripped 6 bases from V and 6 bases from J, with 10 bases between.

A few counts support this clone. The chain joins TRBV5-5 to TRBJ1-2; D unresolved. Germline loops: CDR1 SGHKS, CDR2 YYEKEE (reference sequence). The CDR3 loop spans 13 amino acids. Deletions cut 0 bases from V and 2 bases from J, with 5 bases between. The CDR3 here is CASSLAANYGYTF. DNA for the CDR3: TGTGCCAGCAGCTTGGCAGCCAACTATGGCTACACCTTC.

This clone was counted at least ten times. The chain combines TRBV15 with TRBJ1-1; D might be TRBD1 (5 bases). Germline CDR1 is LNHNV and CDR2 is YYDKDF (reference sequence). The CDR3 totals 14 residues. V lost 2 bases to trimming and J lost 5 bases, with 12 bases between them. CDR3 nucleotides: TGTGCCACCAGCAGACAAGGGGCGAAGACTGAAGCTTTCTTT. Translation gives CATSRQGAKTEAFF.

In its sample, this clone was seen once. The rearrangement links TRBV15 to TRBJ1-2, with D uncertain. This CDR3 comprises 15 residues. The V gene lost 0 bases and the J gene lost 5 bases, with 13 bases spanning the gap. CDR1 and CDR2 (germline): LNHNV, YYDKDF (reference sequence). The CDR3 DNA reads TGTGCCACCAGCAGAGATAGTACGGCACCTTATGGCTACACCTTC. Amino acids: CATSRDSTAPYGYTF.

The chain is built from TRBV6-5 and TRBJ1-1, with D tentatively TRBD1 (5 bases). The V gene lost 4 bases and the J gene lost 7 bases, with 13 bases spanning the gap. CDR1 and CDR2 from the germline V gene are MNHEY and SVGAGI. The CDR3 runs to 13 residues. CDR3 in amino acids: CASSFDRRYEAFF. CDR3 nucleotides: TGTGCCAGCAGTTTCGACAGACGATATGAAGCTTTCTTT.

Concerning this clone: It may be a read error: a sequence one base away is much more abundant. This specimen includes other DNA sequences encoding the same CDR3. The chain carries TRBV5-6 and TRBJ2-5; D not certain. Deletions cut 1 base from V and 5 bases from J, with 3 bases between. Germline values: CDR1 SGHDT, CDR2 YYEEEE. The CDR3 contains 11 residues. CDR3 amino acids: CASSLRETQYF. Here the CDR3 DNA reads TGTGCCAGCAGCTTGCGGGAGACCCAGTACTTC.

This clone has a single count. The J gene is TRBJ2-3, the V gene TRBV5-1, with 9 bases fitting TRBD1. The germline V gene has CDR1 SGHRS and CDR2 YFSETQ. CDR3 size: 15 residues. V shed 5 bases, J shed 4 bases, and the junction held 8 bases outside the gene matches. CDR3 nucleotide sequence: TGCGCCAGCAGGGTCGACAGGGGGGCGGCAGATACGCAGTATTTT. This encodes CASRVDRGAADTQYF. The full variable domain, rest sourced from reference TRBV5-1 and TRBJ2-3, is KAGVTQTPRYLIKTRGQQVTLSCSPISGHRSVSWYQQTPGQGLQFLFEYFSETQRNKGNFPGRFSGRQFSNSRSEMNVSTLELGDSALYLCASRVDRGAADTQYFGPGTRLTVL.

The V gene is TRBV4-1, the J gene TRBJ2-2; D remains ambiguous. Germline V CDR1 and CDR2: MGHRA, YSYEKL. Trimming cost V 2 bases and J 6 bases, with 10 bases left between them. The CDR3 spans 14 residues. CDR3 nucleotide sequence: TGCGCCAGCAGCCAACCCTGGGCATCCGGGGAGCTGTTTTTT. Translated, it gives CASSQPWASGELFF.

The chain is built from TRBV19 and TRBJ2-1; 10 bases map to TRBD2. The ends lost 4 bases at V and 3 bases at J; junction bases unmatched: 6. CDR1 LNHDA and CDR2 SQIVND come from the germline V gene (reference sequence). The CDR3 loop spans 16 amino acids. CDR3 amino acids: CASSTTSGTVYNEQFF. Here the CDR3 DNA reads TGTGCCAGTAGTACCACTAGCGGGACCGTCTACAATGAGCAGTTCTTC. Filled out from reference TRBV19 and TRBJ2-1, the complete variable domain reads DGGITQSPKYLFRKEGQNVTLSCEQNLNHDAMYWYRQDPGQGLRLIYYSQIVNDFQKGDIAEGYSVSREKKESFPLTVTSAQKNPTAFYLCASSTTSGTVYNEQFFGPGTRLTVL.